The 20 T cell receptor beta chains given below trace back to one sample, sequenced in a study of T cells of healthy individuals. MiXCR, run by TCRdb on the 5' RACE reads, gives a single entry per CDR3 protein. The sample records tens of thousands of distinct CDR3 sequences, 15% to 20% being singletons. The receptors stem from a human donor in good health.

There are a few counts of this clonotype. The chain uses TRBV7-2 and TRBJ2-1; 10 positions agree with TRBD1. CDR1 and CDR2 from the germline V gene are SGHTA and FQGNSA. The CDR3 is made up of 17 amino acids. V lost 2 bases to trimming and J lost 4 bases; unmatched junction nucleotides: 8. The CDR3 region is CASSLSLGQGEYNEQFF. The CDR3 coding sequence is TGTGCCAGCAGCTTATCCCTTGGACAGGGGGAGTACAATGAGCAGTTCTTC.

There are many counts of this clonotype. The chain carries TRBV9 and TRBJ2-2; 8 nucleotides align to TRBD2. The J segment lost 5 bases and the V segment lost 4 bases, leaving 13 bases of the junction unmatched. The CDR3 is 17 amino acids. Germline V gene lookup returns CDR1 SGDLS and CDR2 YYNGEE. The CDR3 spells CASSSQMGVAGTGELFF. The CDR3 DNA follows: TGTGCCAGCAGCTCCCAGATGGGCGTAGCGGGGACCGGGGAGCTGTTTTTT.

This clonotype came up many times. V gene TRBV5-1 combines with J gene TRBJ1-2; D is uncertain. The germline V gene has CDR1 SGHRS and CDR2 YFSETQ. The germline V and J ends were trimmed by 2 bases and 5 bases, with 7 bases remaining between them. The CDR3 contains 12 residues. CDR3 nucleotide sequence: TGCGCCAGCAGCTTCGACCGTTATGGCTACACCTTC. It specifies CASSFDRYGYTF.

Ten or more counts support this clonotype. This chain connects TRBV7-9 to TRBJ2-7; TRBD2 matches 7 bases. CDR1 is SEHNR and CDR2 is FQNEAQ in the germline V gene (reference sequence). This CDR3 is built from 13 residues. Trimming took 4 bases from V and 6 from J; bases not matched to a gene: 6. CDR3 protein: CASSSALAPEQYF. The CDR3 DNA sequence: TGTGCCAGCAGCTCTGCACTAGCGCCCGAGCAGTACTTC. Full variable domain (rest looked up from reference TRBV7-9 and TRBJ2-7): DTGVSQNPRHKITKRGQNVTFRCDPISEHNRLYWYRQTLGQGPEFLTYFQNEAQLEKSRLLSDRFSAERPKGSFSTLEIQRTEQGDSAMYLCASSSALAPEQYFGPGTRLTVT.

Here the CDR3 reads CASSLLAGDHNEQFF. The CDR3 DNA is TGCGCCAGCAGCTTACTAGCGGGGGATCACAATGAGCAGTTCTTC. The chain combines TRBV5-1 with TRBJ2-1; 11 bases line up with TRBD2. V lost 2 bases, J lost 5 bases, and 3 bases stayed unmatched. This CDR3 spans 15 amino acids. Germline CDR1 and CDR2: SGHRS and YFSETQ.

The chain combines TRBV4-3 with TRBJ2-1; no clear D gene. CDR1 and CDR2 from the germline V gene are LGHNA and YSLEER. The V and J ends lost 2 bases and 6 bases respectively, with 11 bases between them. CDR3 size: 14 residues. In nucleotides, the CDR3 is TGCGCCAGCAGCCAACTTCATCTGATCAATGAGCAGTTCTTC. It translates to CASSQLHLINEQFF.

Many counts were recorded for this clonotype. This rearrangement joins TRBV11-3 to TRBJ1-1; D perhaps matches TRBD1 (5 bases). CDR3 length: 20 amino acids. V was shortened by 4 bases and J by 0 bases, with 27 bases between the two germline ends. The germline V gene encodes CDR1 SGHNT and CDR2 YENEEA. The CDR3 loop is CASSSKGFGTSGPMNTEAFF. The CDR3 region has the DNA TGTGCCAGCAGCTCAAAGGGGTTTGGGACCTCGGGCCCTATGAACACTGAAGCTTTCTTT.

This clonotype occurred many times. The chain uses TRBV20-1 and TRBJ2-5, with 10 bases aligning to TRBD2. This CDR3 is built from 15 residues. With 5 bases clipped from V and 1 base from J, the junction kept 7 bases outside the gene matches. CDR1 and CDR2 (germline): DFQATT, SNEGSKA (reference sequence). The CDR3 protein is CSAGLSGGGQETQYF. CDR3 in DNA: TGCAGTGCTGGGTTGAGCGGGGGGGGCCAAGAGACCCAGTACTTC.

The chain is built from TRBV7-6 and TRBJ2-7; the match to TRBD1 covers 7 bases. Germline trimming cut 5 bases from V and 6 bases from J; bases unmatched to any gene: 4. Germline CDR1 reads SGHVS; CDR2 reads FNYEAQ. This CDR3 is 12 amino acids long. The CDR3 protein is CASSRTGAEQYF. In DNA form, the CDR3 reads TGTGCCAGCAGCCGTACAGGGGCCGAGCAGTACTTC. The whole variable domain, filled in from reference TRBV7-6 and TRBJ2-7, reads GAGVSQSPRYKVTKRGQDVALRCDPISGHVSLYWYRQALGQGPEFLTYFNYEAQQDKSGLPNDRFSAERPEGSISTLTIQRTEQRDSAMYRCASSRTGAEQYFGPGTRLTVT.

This clonotype has at least ten counts. This chain joins TRBV28 and TRBJ1-1; unclear D gene. Trimming cost V 2 bases and J 5 bases, with 6 bases left between them. The CDR3 has 12 residues. Per germline, CDR1 MDHEN and CDR2 SYDVKM. CDR3 DNA: TGTGCCAGCAGTTTAATGAGAACTGAAGCTTTCTTT. Translating gives CASSLMRTEAFF.

V usage is TRBV2 and J usage is TRBJ2-1, with 9 bases fitting TRBD1. The CDR3 sequence is 15 residues long. Germline V gene lookup returns CDR1 SNHLY and CDR2 FYNNEI. J gave up 3 bases and V 5 bases, and 5 bases lay outside the gene matches. The CDR3 DNA follows: TGTGCCAGCAGTCTACAGGGGGCAAGCTACAATGAGCAGTTCTTC. Its protein product is CASSLQGASYNEQFF.

This clonotype has ten or more counts. This chain uses TRBV12-3 or TRBV12-4 with TRBJ2-1, with 10 bases aligning to TRBD2. The CDR3 runs 16 residues. J lost 2 bases, V lost 8 bases, and 9 bases had no gene match. The CDR3 DNA is TGTGCCAGCCTCCTCGAAGCGGGAGGGGCCTACAATGAGCAGTTCTTC. This translates into CASLLEAGGAYNEQFF.

The sample holds a few counts of this clonotype. This chain connects TRBV20-1 to TRBJ2-7, with D unresolved. In germline, CDR1 is DFQATT, CDR2 SNEGSKA (reference sequence). Trimming took off 0 bases at V and 2 bases at J, with 11 bases between the two ends. The CDR3 length is 14 residues. CDR3 bases: TGCAGTGCTAGAGATCAGAAGCGAACCTACGAGCAGTACTTC. This encodes CSARDQKRTYEQYF.

The chain uses TRBV28 and TRBJ1-5, with D unclear. CDR1 is MDHEN, CDR2 SYDVKM, per germline. Trimming stripped 2 bases from V and 7 bases from J, with 12 bases between. The CDR3 sequence is 14 residues long. The CDR3 loop reads CASSLGGRRQPQHF. The CDR3 DNA follows: TGTGCCAGCAGTTTAGGAGGGCGTCGACAGCCCCAGCATTTT.

This clonotype was seen repeatedly, ten times or more. This sequence joins TRBV2 and TRBJ2-5; D uncertain. CDR1 is SNHLY, CDR2 FYNNEI, per germline. The CDR3 consists of 10 residues. V was shortened by 7 bases and J by 1 base, with 1 base between the two germline ends. The CDR3 nucleotides are TGTGCCAGCATCCAAGAGACCCAGTACTTC. The encoded protein is CASIQETQYF.

Many counts were recorded for this clonotype. The chain combines TRBV7-2 with TRBJ1-3; 7 nucleotides line up with TRBD1. In germline, CDR1 is SGHTA, CDR2 FQGNSA. V lost 5 bases, J lost 3 bases, and 10 bases stayed unmatched. The CDR3 is 16 residues long. The CDR3 region has the DNA TGTGCCAGCAGCGCCCTACCGACAGGGAGTGGAAACACCATATATTTT. This sequence encodes CASSALPTGSGNTIYF. The entire variable domain, with the rest obtained from reference TRBV7-2 and TRBJ1-3, is as follows: GAGVSQSPSNKVTEKGKDVELRCDPISGHTALYWYRQSLGQGLEFLIYFQGNSAPDKSGLPSDRFSAERTGGSVSTLTIQRTQQEDSAVYLCASSALPTGSGNTIYFGEGSWLTVV.

V gene TRBV2 combines with J gene TRBJ2-7, with D possibly TRBD1 on 6 matching bases. CDR3 size: 13 residues. Looked up from germline, CDR1 is SNHLY and CDR2 is FYNNEI. V shed 7 bases and J shed 6 bases, with 16 bases lying between them. The CDR3 nucleotides are TGTGCCAGCAATCAGGACGGGACAATCGAGCAGTACTTC. It yields the protein CASNQDGTIEQYF.

This clonotype has more than one count but fewer than ten. One end of the junction does not line up with germline, which may come from a read error. This chain uses TRBV25-1 with TRBJ2-5; a possible D gene is TRBD1 (6 bases). This CDR3 region has 15 residues. From germline, CDR1 is MGHDK and CDR2 SYGVNS. CDR3 in DNA: TGTACCAGCAGTGAAAAGGGGGTCGCCCAAGAGACCCAGTACTTC. It encodes CTSSEKGVAQETQYF.

This clonotype has a count of ten or more. The V gene is TRBV3-1, the J gene TRBJ1-2; no clear D gene. The V end lost 1 base, the J end lost 4 bases, and 10 bases lay between the germline ends. Looked up from germline, CDR1 is LGHDT and CDR2 is YNNKEL (reference sequence). This CDR3 has 14 amino acids. This CDR3 is CASSQGQVIYGYTF. The CDR3 DNA sequence: TGTGCCAGCAGCCAAGGGCAGGTGATCTATGGCTACACCTTC.

This clonotype is termed medium-sized. The rearrangement joins TRBV5-1 to TRBJ1-2; the D is unclear. The V gene lost 3 bases and the J gene lost 2 bases, with 11 bases spanning the gap. CDR1 and CDR2 (germline): SGHRS, YFSETQ. The CDR3 extends over 14 amino acids. The CDR3 coding sequence is TGCGCCAGCAGCTCGGGGATGGGGAACTATGGCTACACCTTC. Residues: CASSSGMGNYGYTF.